Below are 25 T cell receptor beta chains sequenced from a single sample in a study of siplizumab effects on memory and regulatory T cells. Assay used: immunoSEQ multiplex PCR; TCRdb lists only in-frame clones, some missing. This sample has over 100,000 clones; over 90% occur once, and the top ten carry about 0.62%. The sequenced sample consisted of Tregs sorted from blood. These receptors were collected from a human donor in good health.

The CDR3 DNA reads TGTGCCAGCAGCTTAGGCCCAGTCGCATCACAAGAGACCCAGTACTTC. Encoded protein: CASSLGPVASQETQYF. This chain joins TRBV13 and TRBJ2-5; D gene unclear. Trimming removed 0 bases from V and 2 bases from J, with 13 bases in between. There are 16 residues in the CDR3. CDR1 PRHDT and CDR2 FYEKMQ come from the germline V gene (reference sequence).

The V and J genes are TRBV9 and TRBJ1-2; TRBD1 might be the D (6 bases). This CDR3 has 15 amino acids. Germline values: CDR1 SGDLS, CDR2 YYNGEE. V dropped 4 bases and J dropped 5 bases, with 18 bases sitting between them. The CDR3 sequence: CASSHFPGTLYGYTF. The DNA for the CDR3 is TGTGCCAGCAGCCATTTTCCCGGGACACTTTATGGCTACACCTTC.

The chain has TRBV5-1 and TRBJ2-3; D ambiguous. The V gene's germline CDR1 is SGHRS and CDR2 YFSETQ. The CDR3 contains 15 residues. Trimming took 4 bases from V and 0 from J, leaving 12 bases between them. DNA of the CDR3: TGCGCCAGCAGCGAGCTAAGCGAAAGCACAGATACGCAGTATTTT. It yields the protein CASSELSESTDTQYF.

The CDR3 protein is CAWRGSGRFEQYF. CDR3 DNA sequence: TGTGCCTGGAGAGGTAGCGGGAGGTTCGAGCAGTACTTC. The chain recombines TRBV30 with TRBJ2-7, with TRBD2 matching 10 bases. The germline CDR1 and CDR2 sequences are GTSNPN and SVGIG (reference sequence). V shed 3 bases and J 6 bases; nucleotides not matched to a gene: 5. The CDR3 extends over 13 amino acids. Variable domain in full (rest from reference TRBV30 and TRBJ2-7): SQTIHQWPATLVQPVGSPLSLECTVEGTSNPNLYWYRQAAGRGLQLLFYSVGIGQISSEVPQNLSASRPQDRQFILSSKKLLLSDSGFYLCAWRGSGRFEQYFGPGTRLTVT.

The chain carries TRBV18 and TRBJ1-2, with D unresolved. Germline lookup yields CDR1 KGHSH and CDR2 LQKENI. The germline V and J ends were trimmed by 6 bases and 8 bases, with 22 bases remaining between them. The CDR3 has 15 residues. CDR3 in amino acids: CASSQLPGHPKGYTF. CDR3 nucleotides: TGTGCCAGCTCCCAGCTCCCGGGCCATCCGAAGGGCTACACCTTC. Variable domain in full (rest from reference TRBV18 and TRBJ1-2): NAGVMQNPRHLVRRRGQEARLRCSPMKGHSHVYWYRQLPEEGLKFMVYLQKENIIDESGMPKERFSAEFPKEGPSILRIQQVVRGDSAAYFCASSQLPGHPKGYTFGSGTRLTVV.

In this sample, this clone turned up many times. The V call is TRBV7-3, the J call TRBJ2-1; TRBD2 matches at 8 bases. This CDR3 comprises 13 residues. Germline CDR1 is SGHTA and CDR2 is FQGTGA. V was clipped by 5 bases and J by 9 bases; unmatched bases: 6. The CDR3 nucleotides are TGTGCCAGCAGCCCCAGCGGGAGCCGTGAGCAGTTCTTC. It is translated as CASSPSGSREQFF.

V and J are TRBV6-5 and TRBJ1-2; no definite D call. The CDR3 contains 14 residues. Germline assignment: CDR1 MNHEY and CDR2 SVGAGI. The V and J ends lost 6 bases and 3 bases respectively, with 14 bases between them. The CDR3 sequence is CASRSRVTDYGYTF. Here the CDR3 DNA reads TGTGCCAGCAGGTCGAGGGTGACGGACTATGGCTACACCTTC.

The genes are TRBV15 and TRBJ2-3; D gene ambiguous. The CDR3 loop spans 15 amino acids. From germline, CDR1 is LNHNV and CDR2 YYDKDF (reference sequence). V dropped 0 bases and J dropped 2 bases, with 9 bases sitting between them. The CDR3 coding sequence is TGTGCCACCAGCAGAGATATGGGCCCCACAGATACGCAGTATTTT. This translates into CATSRDMGPTDTQYF.

The chain uses TRBV4-1 and TRBJ1-3; 10 bases are shared with TRBD1. The CDR3 loop spans 16 amino acids. V was pared by 5 bases and J by 2 bases, with 6 bases of the junction left unmatched. Germline V gives CDR1 MGHRA, CDR2 YSYEKL. CDR3 region: CASSGTGQGAGNTIYF. The CDR3 DNA is TGCGCCAGCAGCGGGACCGGACAGGGGGCTGGAAACACCATATATTTT.

The chain carries TRBV5-4 and TRBJ2-1; D unclear. Germline values: CDR1 SGHNT, CDR2 YYREEE (reference sequence). Between the trimmed V and J ends, which lost 0 bases and 12 bases, there was a span of 10 bases. The CDR3 runs to 12 residues. This CDR3 is CASSLASLGQFF. The CDR3 DNA reads TGTGCCAGCAGCTTGGCCAGTTTGGGGCAGTTCTTC.

V gene TRBV2 combines with J gene TRBJ1-3, with a possible D match to TRBD1 (6 bases). The V gene lost 5 bases and the J gene lost 3 bases, with 14 bases spanning the gap. The CDR3 spans 15 residues. Germline assignment: CDR1 SNHLY and CDR2 FYNNEI. This CDR3 reads CASSQGTRGGNTIYF. The CDR3 coding sequence is TGTGCCAGCAGTCAAGGGACACGAGGTGGAAACACCATATATTTT.

The rearrangement links TRBV5-8 to TRBJ2-7; possibly TRBD1 for D (6 bases). Germline V gene lookup returns CDR1 SGHTS and CDR2 YDEGEE. CDR3 length equals 14 residues. Trimming removed 2 bases from V and 1 base from J, with 10 bases in between. CDR3 DNA: TGTGCCAGCAGCTTACCGGGACAATCCTACGAGCAGTACTTC. This sequence encodes CASSLPGQSYEQYF. Complete variable domain (other parts from reference TRBV5-8 and TRBJ2-7): EAGVTQSPTHLIKTRGQQATLRCSPISGHTSVYWYQQALGLGLQFLLWYDEGEERNRGNFPPRFSGRQFPNYSSELNVNALELEDSALYLCASSLPGQSYEQYFGPGTRLTVT.

The chain uses TRBV30 and TRBJ1-3, with TRBD1 matching 7 bases. Germline V gives CDR1 GTSNPN, CDR2 SVGIG (reference sequence). CDR3 length: 17 amino acids. The V and J ends lost 3 bases and 0 bases, in that order; junction bases with no gene match: 11. The CDR3 loop reads CAWRQRQGYTSGNTIYF. CDR3 sequence (DNA): TGTGCCTGGAGACAACGACAGGGATACACCTCTGGAAACACCATATATTTT. Combining the CDR3 with reference TRBV30 and TRBJ1-3 gives the whole variable domain SQTIHQWPATLVQPVGSPLSLECTVEGTSNPNLYWYRQAAGRGLQLLFYSVGIGQISSEVPQNLSASRPQDRQFILSSKKLLLSDSGFYLCAWRQRQGYTSGNTIYFGEGSWLTVV.

The genes are TRBV9 and TRBJ2-5; D is unresolved. V was trimmed by 2 bases and J by 2 bases, leaving 7 bases between them. The germline gives CDR1 SGDLS, CDR2 YYNGEE. The CDR3 covers 13 residues. The CDR3 DNA reads TGTGCCAGCAGCGTGGCTGTGCAAGAGACCCAGTACTTC. Protein sequence: CASSVAVQETQYF.

This clone was seen only once. CDR3 nucleotide sequence: TGTGCCACCAGCAGTTTAGCGGGGGCCCCTCAAGAGACCCAGTACTTC. Translating gives CATSSLAGAPQETQYF. V gene TRBV15 combines with J gene TRBJ2-5, with TRBD2 matching over 9 bases. The CDR3 consists of 16 residues. Germline CDR1 reads LNHNV; CDR2 reads YYDKDF (reference sequence). V lost 3 bases, J lost 2 bases, and 7 bases stayed unmatched.

CDR3 in amino acids: CASSWTGSYEQYF. The CDR3 DNA is TGTGCCAGCAGCTGGACAGGATCCTACGAGCAGTACTTC. The chain recombines TRBV5-4 with TRBJ2-7, with TRBD1 matching over 7 bases. The CDR3 is made up of 13 amino acids. V lost 3 bases and J lost 1; bases outside the gene matches: 1. Germline assignment: CDR1 SGHNT and CDR2 YYREEE (reference sequence).

V and J are TRBV4-1 and TRBJ2-2; TRBD2 matches at 7 bases. The trim removed 1 base at V and 0 bases at J, leaving 5 bases unmatched. Germline CDR1 MGHRA, CDR2 YSYEKL. The CDR3 has 17 amino acids. The CDR3 DNA sequence: TGCGCCAGCAGCCAAGCTAGCGGAGTCGCGAACACCGGGGAGCTGTTTTTT. Protein product: CASSQASGVANTGELFF.

The chain uses TRBV28 and TRBJ2-7; D is tentatively TRBD1 or TRBD2 (5 bases each). V lost 3 bases, J lost 0 bases, and 18 bases lay in between. In germline, CDR1 is MDHEN, CDR2 SYDVKM. The CDR3 is 17 amino acids. CDR3 coding DNA: TGTGCCAGCAGTTTCCCTCCGGGACGGGAAAGCTCCTACGAGCAGTACTTC. Translation gives CASSFPPGRESSYEQYF.

CDR3 residues: CASNLAGAITDTQYF. DNA for the CDR3: TGCGCCAGCAACCTAGCGGGAGCGATCACAGATACGCAGTATTTT. The chain employs TRBV5-1 and TRBJ2-3; 10 bases are a match to TRBD2. Trimming at V came to 6 bases and at J to 2 bases, leaving 6 bases not matched to a gene. The CDR3 runs 15 residues. CDR1 and CDR2 from the germline V gene are SGHRS and YFSETQ.

The chain uses TRBV25-1 and TRBJ2-1; 10 bases are a match to TRBD1. V trimming: 6 bases; J trimming: 5 bases; junction bases outside the gene matches: 4. The CDR3 is made up of 14 amino acids. Germline lookup yields CDR1 MGHDK and CDR2 SYGVNS. In DNA form, the CDR3 reads TGTGCCAGCAGCGGGACAGGGGTGAACAATGAGCAGTTCTTC. It encodes CASSGTGVNNEQFF.

V usage is TRBV14 and J usage is TRBJ1-6; a possible D gene is TRBD1 (5 bases). The CDR3 sequence is 16 residues long. Trimming took 2 bases from V and 8 from J, leaving 16 bases between them. CDR1 is SGHDN and CDR2 is FVKESK in the germline V gene. CDR3: CASSQTPGLRDSPLHF. The CDR3 nucleotides are TGTGCCAGCAGCCAAACGCCGGGACTGAGGGATTCACCCCTCCACTTT. Full variable domain (missing parts from reference TRBV14 and TRBJ1-6): EAGVTQFPSHSVIEKGQTVTLRCDPISGHDNLYWYRRVMGKEIKFLLHFVKESKQDESGMPNNRFLAERTGGTYSTLKVQPAELEDSGVYFCASSQTPGLRDSPLHFGNGTRLTVT.

This clone was seen only once. This chain links TRBV15 with TRBJ2-1, with D possibly TRBD2 on 5 matching bases. This CDR3 comprises 14 residues. The V and J ends lost 5 bases and 2 bases respectively, with 10 bases between them. Looked up from germline, CDR1 is LNHNV and CDR2 is YYDKDF (reference sequence). Here the CDR3 reads CATSHGITYNEQFF. The CDR3 DNA follows: TGTGCCACCAGCCACGGGATTACCTACAATGAGCAGTTCTTC.

V usage is TRBV11-3 and J usage is TRBJ2-5, with 7 nucleotides matching TRBD1. Losses at the gene ends were 5 bases for V and 2 bases for J; bases not matched to a gene: 5. CDR3 length: 14 residues. Germline V gene sequence: CDR1 SGHNT, CDR2 YENEEA. The CDR3 loop reads CASSRNRGQETQYF. In DNA form, the CDR3 reads TGTGCCAGCAGCCGAAACAGGGGACAAGAGACCCAGTACTTC.

This clone has only one observation. The J gene is TRBJ2-7, the V gene TRBV7-2; D may be TRBD2 (6 bases). In germline, CDR1 is SGHTA, CDR2 FQGNSA. The CDR3 consists of 14 residues. The V end lost 4 bases, the J end lost 5 bases, and 15 bases lay between the germline ends. Here the CDR3 DNA reads TGTGCCAGCAGCTCCCTCGGGAGTAGCCACGAGCAGTACTTC. Its translation is CASSSLGSSHEQYF.

The rearrangement links TRBV10-3 to TRBJ1-6; the D is unclear. Germline loops: CDR1 ENHRY, CDR2 SYGVKD. V lost 6 bases and J lost 5, with 8 bases in between. This CDR3 contains 13 residues. In nucleotides, the CDR3 is TGTGCCATCAGCCCCAGAGATAATTCACCCCTCCACTTT. Its protein is CAISPRDNSPLHF.